The 14 T cell receptor beta chains given below trace back to one sample, sequenced in a study of blood T cell repertoires in COVID-19. The table came from immunoSEQ multiplex PCR; TCRdb's copy has only in-frame clones and leaves some out. The table has 80,000 to 100,000 clones, around 88% seen once. Sequenced input: peripheral blood. These receptors all come from a man in his fifties or sixties with COVID-19, enrolled during active disease.

The chain couples TRBV6-5 to TRBJ1-2, with 7 bases aligning to TRBD1. In germline, CDR1 is MNHEY, CDR2 SVGAGI. The CDR3 is made up of 15 amino acids. The J segment lost 8 bases and the V segment lost 2 bases, leaving 11 bases of the junction unmatched. This CDR3 is CASSYAPRTGGGYTF. CDR3 bases: TGTGCCAGCAGTTACGCTCCCCGGACAGGAGGAGGCTACACCTTC.

The CDR3 DNA sequence: TGTGCCAGCAGCTTACAAGCTCTTAACACCGGGGAGCTGTTTTTT. It codes for CASSLQALNTGELFF. The chain is built from TRBV7-6 and TRBJ2-2; D ambiguous. The CDR3 totals 15 residues. The germline V gene has CDR1 SGHVS and CDR2 FNYEAQ. V lost 2 bases and J lost 2, with 9 bases in between.

The chain recombines TRBV10-3 with TRBJ1-1; D may be TRBD1 (5 bases). The V end was cut by 8 bases, the J end by 0 bases, with 19 bases between. Germline CDR1 and CDR2: ENHRY and SYGVKD. The CDR3 runs to 16 residues. CDR3 loop: CAIVGGDGLMNTEAFF. For the CDR3, the DNA is TGTGCCATCGTCGGGGGGGACGGGCTCATGAACACTGAAGCTTTCTTT.

V is TRBV5-5 and J is TRBJ1-3; a possible D gene is TRBD1 (6 bases). The CDR3 is 17 residues long. CDR1 is SGHKS and CDR2 is YYEKEE in the germline V gene (reference sequence). V shed 4 bases and J shed 0 bases, with 17 bases lying between them. The CDR3 sequence: CASSTHRAGYSGNTIYF. The CDR3 DNA reads as TGTGCCAGCAGCACCCACAGGGCAGGCTACTCTGGAAACACCATATATTTT.

The genes are TRBV7-8 and TRBJ1-1; 10 nucleotides line up with TRBD1. The CDR3 extends over 14 amino acids. The ends lost 3 bases at V and 5 bases at J; junction bases unmatched: 3. Germline-derived CDR1 and CDR2 are SGHVS and FQNEAQ. CDR3 in DNA: TGTGCCAGCAGCTTGGACAGGGGGAATACTGAAGCTTTCTTT. Its protein is CASSLDRGNTEAFF.

V usage is TRBV6-5 and J usage is TRBJ2-7; 7 positions match TRBD1. Germline V gene sequence: CDR1 MNHEY, CDR2 SVGAGI. V shed 7 bases and J 7 bases; nucleotides not matched to a gene: 7. This CDR3 comprises 12 residues. The CDR3 sequence is CASNGAGGEQYF. The CDR3 DNA follows: TGTGCCAGCAATGGGGCAGGGGGTGAGCAGTACTTC.

The V and J genes are TRBV28 and TRBJ1-2; 11 positions agree with TRBD1. CDR1 and CDR2 from the germline V gene are MDHEN and SYDVKM. V lost 5 bases to trimming and J lost 4 bases; unmatched junction nucleotides: 6. The CDR3 contains 15 residues. The CDR3 DNA sequence: TGTGCCAGCAGTAGAACCGGGACAGGGGGCTATGGCTACACCTTC. This translates into CASSRTGTGGYGYTF.

V is TRBV5-1 and J is TRBJ1-1; the D gene is possibly TRBD1 (6 bases). V was pared by 7 bases and J by 4 bases, with 17 bases between. Germline lookup yields CDR1 SGHRS and CDR2 YFSETQ. CDR3 length: 14 amino acids. The CDR3 DNA follows: TGCGCCAGCGGGCTCGGGGGGCAAGTCACTGAAGCTTTCTTT. It codes for CASGLGGQVTEAFF.

This chain links TRBV18 with TRBJ1-2, with D hard to call. Germline loops: CDR1 KGHSH, CDR2 LQKENI. V was clipped by 1 base and J by 3 bases, with 9 bases between them. The CDR3 length is 14 residues. The CDR3, as DNA: TGTGCCAGCTCACCACTTTCCCGTGACTATGGCTACACCTTC. Protein sequence: CASSPLSRDYGYTF. The full variable domain, in which reference TRBV18 and TRBJ1-2 provide the parts outside the CDR3, is NAGVMQNPRHLVRRRGQEARLRCSPMKGHSHVYWYRQLPEEGLKFMVYLQKENIIDESGMPKERFSAEFPKEGPSILRIQQVVRGDSAAYFCASSPLSRDYGYTFGSGTRLTVV.

The chain employs TRBV3-1 (or the pseudogene TRBV3-2) and TRBJ1-6; the match to TRBD1 covers 8 bases. J lost 9 bases, V lost 4 bases, and 2 bases had no gene match. The germline CDR1 and CDR2 sequences are LGHDT and YNNKEL (reference sequence). The CDR3 extends over 13 amino acids. CDR3 DNA: TGTGCCAGCAGCCCTGACAGGGGTTCACCCCTCCACTTT. This gives the protein CASSPDRGSPLHF.

A few counts support this clone. The V and J genes are TRBV7-9 and TRBJ1-4; TRBD1 matches at 8 bases. This CDR3 has 18 residues. In germline, CDR1 is SEHNR, CDR2 FQNEAQ (reference sequence). The V gene end was trimmed by 2 bases and the J gene end by 0 bases; junction bases not matched to a gene: 8. In DNA form, the CDR3 reads TGTGCCAGCAGCTTAACAACAGGGGGGTATGCAACTAATGAAAAACTGTTTTTT. Translation: CASSLTTGGYATNEKLFF.

The chain couples TRBV11-2 to TRBJ2-3; TRBD2 agrees at 11 bases. The CDR3 consists of 18 residues. Germline assignment: CDR1 SGHAT and CDR2 FQNNGV. V dropped 0 bases and J dropped 5; count of bases not matched to a gene: 10. In DNA, the CDR3 is TGTGCCAGCAGCTTAGAGAGGACTTTAGCGGGGGGGCAAGATACGCAGTATTTT. Translated: CASSLERTLAGGQDTQYF.

The rearrangement links TRBV28 to TRBJ1-2; 7 positions match TRBD1. CDR3 length: 12 amino acids. The J segment lost 7 bases and the V segment lost 4 bases, leaving 3 bases of the junction unmatched. Germline CDR1 is MDHEN and CDR2 is SYDVKM. The CDR3 spells CASSSAGGGYTF. CDR3 nucleotide sequence: TGTGCCAGCAGTTCGGCAGGGGGTGGCTACACCTTC.

The chain combines TRBV7-3 with TRBJ2-7; no reliable D call. V lost 4 bases and J lost 1, with 14 bases in between. The germline CDR1 and CDR2 sequences are SGHTA and FQGTGA. This CDR3 comprises 15 residues. In nucleotides, the CDR3 is TGTGCCAGCAGCTCCCGCTTCTCCCAGTCCTACGAGCAGTACTTC. This encodes CASSSRFSQSYEQYF.